The following is a TCR beta chain sequence with its context. Its target is not known. The sample originates from a study of CD8 T cells in Susac syndrome. Study overall: Among sequenced Susac syndrome patients, about six had active disease and about 8 were in remission.

This CDR3 spans 12 amino acids. Deletions cut 6 bases from V and 4 bases from J, with 12 bases between. CDR1 is DFQATT, CDR2 SNEGSKA, per germline (reference sequence). The study's findings and limits: The CD4+ T cell repertoires in Susac syndrome did not show any clonal expansion.

An amount of RNA that ranged from 0.5 to 1 ug was reverse transcribed with random hexamers. Across 54 Vbeta and 13 Jbeta, immunoSEQ multiplex PCR amplified TCR beta CDR3. TCRdb re-called the immunoSEQ multiplex PCR reads through MiXCR, storing one row per CDR3 protein. The sample contains more than 85,000 distinct CDR3 sequences, about 95% of which appear only once. The study sequenced TCR beta in blood CD8+ and CD4+ T cells. This receptor was obtained from a human donor with Susac syndrome. Sequencing input: CD4+ T cells from PBMCs. The V and J genes are TRBV20-1 and TRBJ1-2; TRBD1 might be the D (5 bases). The CDR3 sequence is CSALRQTYGYTF. The CDR3 coding sequence is TGCAGTGCCCTGCGACAGACCTATGGCTACACCTTC.